The subject of this entry is one TCR beta chain. The antigen is unknown. Each bulk PBMC sample had about 330 ng DNA loaded. Only in-frame clones appear in the TCRdb table, and some are missing; sequencing was by immunoSEQ multiplex PCR. The sample consists of roughly 14,000 clones, under 90% of them appearing once. This record belongs to a study of blood T cell dynamics during melanoma immunotherapy. Study details: Metastatic melanoma patients received first-line pembrolizumab or nivolumab plus ipilimumab. The study, taken as a whole, reports: Whether repertoire-driving clones were melanoma-specific could not be determined.

Time point given: pre-treatment baseline. At 12 weeks after first infusion, RECIST 1.1 defined response for most patients. The V and J ends lost 5 bases and 0 bases respectively, with 10 bases between them. The CDR3 spans 14 residues. The germline V gene encodes CDR1 LNHDA and CDR2 SQIVND (reference sequence). This chain connects TRBV19 to TRBJ1-1; no clear D gene. The source of this sequence is a human donor with melanoma. The starting material was blood, obtained from a patient treated with checkpoint blockade. The CDR3 DNA sequence: TGTGCCAGTAGTTCCCGGACTGTGAACACTGAAGCTTTCTTT. Its translation is CASSSRTVNTEAFF.